Detailed here is one TCR beta chain. Original handling: Amplification of reference gene primers provided the estimated nucleated cell counts. The assay was immunoSEQ multiplex PCR, and TCRdb's table has in-frame clones only and misses some. V and J calls and clone size are those listed in that table; D and trimming were worked out from the DNA. The data contain fewer than 120,000 clones, under 75% of them singletons. This sample was taken from a study of blood T cell repertoires in COVID-19. For the study at large: Donors in the United States, Italy and Spain gave samples during acute or convalescent COVID-19. Sources were T cells, B-cell-depleted T cells, or PBMCs; the material itself was cDNA or gDNA.

The J segment lost 1 base and the V segment lost 4 bases, leaving 2 bases of the junction unmatched. Germline V gene sequence: CDR1 SGHNT, CDR2 YENEEA. This CDR3 is 14 amino acids long. This sequence joins TRBV11-3 and TRBJ1-1, with TRBD1 matching over 8 bases. The TCR was taken from a woman aged 60-75 years with acute or convalescent COVID-19. Source material: peripheral blood. Here the CDR3 reads CASSSGQGNTEAFF. CDR3 sequence (DNA): TGTGCCAGCAGCTCCGGACAGGGGAACACTGAAGCTTTCTTT.